Following are 6 T cell receptor beta chains from one sample sequenced in a study of tumor and adjacent non-tumor tissue in lung cancer. The library came from three nested PCR rounds adapted from ARM-PCR protocols. MiXCR was run by TCRdb on the multiplex PCR reads, yielding one entry per CDR3 protein. The sample has some 120,000 distinct CDR3 sequences, around three fifths seen once; the top ten hold roughly 13%. The template was RNA from unsorted bulk tissue. The material sequenced was lung tumor tissue. These receptors all come from a man aged 25-45 years with non-small cell lung cancer.

For this clonotype: The junction differs from germline at one of its ends, possibly a read error. V gene TRBV11-3 combines with J gene TRBJ2-2, with 9 bases fitting TRBD1. CDR3 length equals 15 residues. The germline gives CDR1 SGHNT, CDR2 YENEEA. CDR3 sequence (DNA): TGTACCAGGTGCCCGGGACAGGGAAACACCGGGGAGCTGTTTTTT. Translated, it gives CTRCPGQGNTGELFF.

As concerns this clonotype: The conserved closing phenylalanine or tryptophan is absent in this CDR3, likely reflecting a read error. The chain has TRBV4-2 and TRBJ1-1; 7 nucleotides line up with TRBD1. Germline V gene lookup returns CDR1 LGHNA and CDR2 YNFKEQ. The CDR3 runs to 14 residues. The CDR3 loop reads CVISPRQGNTEAFV. CDR3 nucleotides: TGTGTCATCAGCCCCCGACAGGGGAACACTGAAGCTTTCGTT.

Turning to this clonotype: A junction boundary mismatches the germline segment, possibly from a read error. The chain recombines TRBV24-1 with TRBJ2-5, with TRBD2 matching 7 bases. The germline gives CDR1 KGHDR, CDR2 SFDVKD. This CDR3 has 13 residues. Written as DNA, the CDR3 is TGTACCACCTCTAGCGGTTCTCAAGAGACCCAGTACTTC. This sequence encodes CTTSSGSQETQYF.

Comment on this clonotype: The conserved closing phenylalanine or tryptophan is absent in this CDR3, likely reflecting a read error. The chain is built from TRBV11-2 and TRBJ2-7, with TRBD1 matching over 8 bases. CDR3 length: 15 amino acids. Germline V gene lookup returns CDR1 SGHAT and CDR2 FQNNGV. DNA of the CDR3: TGTGCCAGCAGCCAGCACGGACAGGGTATCGACGAACAGTACCTC. This codes for CASSQHGQGIDEQYL.

With respect to this clonotype: A much bigger clone sits one base away, suggesting this may be a read error. The chain employs TRBV10-2 and TRBJ1-2, with a tentative D call TRBD1 (6 bases). The CDR3 is 13 residues long. The germline gives CDR1 WSHSY, CDR2 SAAADI. Between the trimmed V and J ends, which lost 4 bases and 6 bases, there was a span of 12 bases. The DNA of the CDR3 is TGCGCCAGCAGTGTACAGGGCCAAGATGGCTACACCTTC. It is translated as CASSVQGQDGYTF.

Points on this clonotype: A much larger clonotype is one base distant, so this may be a read error. The genes are TRBV6-5 and TRBJ1-5, with D unresolved. Germline-derived CDR1 and CDR2 are MNHEY and SVGAGI. The CDR3 extends over 12 amino acids. In DNA form, the CDR3 reads TGTACCAGCAGTTACAAATTTGGGCCCCAGCATTTT. Translating it yields CTSSYKFGPQHF.